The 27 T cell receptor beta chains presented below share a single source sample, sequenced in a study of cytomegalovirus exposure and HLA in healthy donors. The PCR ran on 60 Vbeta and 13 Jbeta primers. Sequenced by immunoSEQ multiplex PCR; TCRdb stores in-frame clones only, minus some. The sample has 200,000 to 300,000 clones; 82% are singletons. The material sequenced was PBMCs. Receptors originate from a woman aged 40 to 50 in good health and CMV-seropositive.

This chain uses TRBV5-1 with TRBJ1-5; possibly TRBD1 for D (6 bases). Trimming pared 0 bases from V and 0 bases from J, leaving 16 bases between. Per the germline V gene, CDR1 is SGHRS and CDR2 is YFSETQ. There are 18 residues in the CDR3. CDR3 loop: CASSLVKARGYSNQPQHF. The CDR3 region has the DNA TGCGCCAGCAGCTTGGTCAAAGCTAGGGGGTATAGCAATCAGCCCCAGCATTTT. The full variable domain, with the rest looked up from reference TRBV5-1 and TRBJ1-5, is KAGVTQTPRYLIKTRGQQVTLSCSPISGHRSVSWYQQTPGQGLQFLFEYFSETQRNKGNFPGRFSGRQFSNSRSEMNVSTLELGDSALYLCASSLVKARGYSNQPQHFGDGTRLSIL.

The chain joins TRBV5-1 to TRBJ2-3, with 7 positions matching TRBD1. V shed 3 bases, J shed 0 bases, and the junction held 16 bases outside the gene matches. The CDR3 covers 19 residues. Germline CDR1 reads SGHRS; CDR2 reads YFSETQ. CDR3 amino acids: CASSSNSGQLLSSTDTQYF. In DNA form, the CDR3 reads TGCGCCAGCAGCTCCAACTCGGGACAGCTATTATCTAGCACAGATACGCAGTATTTT.

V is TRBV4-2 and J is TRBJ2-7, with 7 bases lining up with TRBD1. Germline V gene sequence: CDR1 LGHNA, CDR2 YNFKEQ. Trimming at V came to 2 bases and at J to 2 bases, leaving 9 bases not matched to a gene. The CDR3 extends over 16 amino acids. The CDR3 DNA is TGTGCCAGCAGCCAACGACAGGGCCCTCGGACCTACGAGCAGTACTTC. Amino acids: CASSQRQGPRTYEQYF.

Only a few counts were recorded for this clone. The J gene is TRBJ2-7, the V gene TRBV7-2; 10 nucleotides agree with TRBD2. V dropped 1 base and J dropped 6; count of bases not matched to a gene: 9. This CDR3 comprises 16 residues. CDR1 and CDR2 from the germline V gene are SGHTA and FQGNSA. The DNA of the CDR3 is TGTGCCAGCAGCTTAGTGCGAGCGGGAGGGCCTGGCGAGCAGTACTTC. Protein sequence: CASSLVRAGGPGEQYF.

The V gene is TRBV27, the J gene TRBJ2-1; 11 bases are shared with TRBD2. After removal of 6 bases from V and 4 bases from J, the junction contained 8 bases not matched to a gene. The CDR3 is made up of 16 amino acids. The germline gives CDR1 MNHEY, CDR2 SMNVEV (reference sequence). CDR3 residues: CASRVGTSGVYNEQFF. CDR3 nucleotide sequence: TGTGCCAGCAGGGTAGGGACTAGCGGAGTGTACAATGAGCAGTTCTTC.

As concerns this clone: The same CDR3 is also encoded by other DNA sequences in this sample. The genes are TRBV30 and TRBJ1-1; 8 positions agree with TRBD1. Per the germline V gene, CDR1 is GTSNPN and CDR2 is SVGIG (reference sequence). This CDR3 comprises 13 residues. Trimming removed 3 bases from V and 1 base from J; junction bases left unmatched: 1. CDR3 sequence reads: CAWRGQGNTEAFF. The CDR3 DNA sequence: TGTGCCTGGAGAGGACAGGGGAACACTGAAGCTTTCTTT.

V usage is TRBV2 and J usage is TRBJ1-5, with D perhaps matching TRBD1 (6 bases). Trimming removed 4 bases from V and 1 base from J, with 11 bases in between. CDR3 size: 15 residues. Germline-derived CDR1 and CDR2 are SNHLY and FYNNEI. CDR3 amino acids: CASSADRLSNQPQHF. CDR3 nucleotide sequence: TGTGCCAGCAGTGCAGACAGGTTGAGCAATCAGCCCCAGCATTTT.

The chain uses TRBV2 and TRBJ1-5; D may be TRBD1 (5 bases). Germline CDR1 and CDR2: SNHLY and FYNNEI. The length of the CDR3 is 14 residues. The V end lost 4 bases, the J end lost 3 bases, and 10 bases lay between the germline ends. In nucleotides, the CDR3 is TGTGCCAGCAGTGTTGACAGCTTCAATCAGCCCCAGCATTTT. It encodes CASSVDSFNQPQHF. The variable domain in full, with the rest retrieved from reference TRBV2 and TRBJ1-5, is EPEVTQTPSHQVTQMGQEVILRCVPISNHLYFYWYRQILGQKVEFLVSFYNNEISEKSEIFDDQFSVERPDGSNFTLKIRSTKLEDSAMYFCASSVDSFNQPQHFGDGTRLSIL.

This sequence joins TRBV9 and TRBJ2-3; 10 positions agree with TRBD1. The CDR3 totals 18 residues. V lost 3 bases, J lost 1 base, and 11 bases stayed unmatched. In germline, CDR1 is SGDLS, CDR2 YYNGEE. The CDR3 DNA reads TGTGCCAGCAGCGCGGGACCAGGGGACAGGGGAGGCACAGATACGCAGTATTTT. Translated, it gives CASSAGPGDRGGTDTQYF.

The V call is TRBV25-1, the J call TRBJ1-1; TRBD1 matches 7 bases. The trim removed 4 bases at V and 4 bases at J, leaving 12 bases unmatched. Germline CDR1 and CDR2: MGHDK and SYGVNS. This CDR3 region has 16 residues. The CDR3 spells CASSAPSTTGLTEAFF. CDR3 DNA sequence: TGTGCCAGCAGTGCCCCCAGCACGACAGGGCTCACTGAAGCTTTCTTT.

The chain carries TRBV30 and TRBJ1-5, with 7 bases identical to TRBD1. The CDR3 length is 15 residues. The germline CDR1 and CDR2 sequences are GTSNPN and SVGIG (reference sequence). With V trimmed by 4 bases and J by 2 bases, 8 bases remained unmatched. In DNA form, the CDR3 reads TGTGCCTGGAAAACCCGTGACAGGGGCAATCAGCCCCAGCATTTT. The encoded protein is CAWKTRDRGNQPQHF.

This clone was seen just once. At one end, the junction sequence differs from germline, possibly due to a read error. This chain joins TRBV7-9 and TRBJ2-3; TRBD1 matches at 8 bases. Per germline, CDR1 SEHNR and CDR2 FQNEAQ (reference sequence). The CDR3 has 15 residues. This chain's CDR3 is CSSSFFRGPADTQYF. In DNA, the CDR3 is TGTTCCAGCAGCTTTTTCAGGGGGCCGGCAGATACGCAGTATTTT.

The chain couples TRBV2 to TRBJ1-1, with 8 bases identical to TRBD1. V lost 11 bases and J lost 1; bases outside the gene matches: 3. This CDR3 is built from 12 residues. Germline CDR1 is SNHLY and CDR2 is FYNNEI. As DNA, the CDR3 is TGTGCCCCCGACAGGGGGAACACTGAAGCTTTCTTT. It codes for CAPDRGNTEAFF.

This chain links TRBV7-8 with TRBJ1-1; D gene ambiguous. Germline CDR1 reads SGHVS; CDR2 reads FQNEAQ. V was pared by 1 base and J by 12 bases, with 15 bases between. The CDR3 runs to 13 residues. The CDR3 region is CASSLGMRADTFF. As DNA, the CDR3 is TGTGCCAGCAGCTTAGGAATGAGAGCCGATACTTTCTTT.

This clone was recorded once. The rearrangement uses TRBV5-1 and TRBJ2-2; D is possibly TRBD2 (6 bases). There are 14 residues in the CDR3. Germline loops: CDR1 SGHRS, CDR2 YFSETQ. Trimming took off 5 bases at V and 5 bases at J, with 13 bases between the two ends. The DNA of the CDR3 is TGCGCCAGCAGGGAGGGCCGAGGGACCGGGGAGCTGTTTTTT. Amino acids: CASREGRGTGELFF. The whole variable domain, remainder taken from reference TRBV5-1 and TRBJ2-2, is KAGVTQTPRYLIKTRGQQVTLSCSPISGHRSVSWYQQTPGQGLQFLFEYFSETQRNKGNFPGRFSGRQFSNSRSEMNVSTLELGDSALYLCASREGRGTGELFFGEGSRLTVL.

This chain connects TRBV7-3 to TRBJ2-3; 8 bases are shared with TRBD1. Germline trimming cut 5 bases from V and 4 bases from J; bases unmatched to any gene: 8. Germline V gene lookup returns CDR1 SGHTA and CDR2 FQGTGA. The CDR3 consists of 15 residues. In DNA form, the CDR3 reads TGTGCCAGCAGCACTCAGACAGGGGTTCCAGATACGCAGTATTTT. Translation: CASSTQTGVPDTQYF.

CDR3 DNA: TGTGCCAGCAGCGTAGGCCCGGGGACACCACTTGACACTGAAGCTTTCTTT. This sequence encodes CASSVGPGTPLDTEAFF. The V and J genes are TRBV9 and TRBJ1-1; D possibly corresponds to TRBD1 (6 bases). V lost 0 bases to trimming and J lost 3 bases, with 18 bases between them. Looked up from germline, CDR1 is SGDLS and CDR2 is YYNGEE. The CDR3 loop spans 17 amino acids. Together with reference TRBV9 and TRBJ1-1, the CDR3 gives the full variable domain: DSGVTQTPKHLITATGQRVTLRCSPRSGDLSVYWYQQSLDQGLQFLIQYYNGEERAKGNILERFSAQQFPDLHSELNLSSLELGDSALYFCASSVGPGTPLDTEAFFGQGTRLTVV.

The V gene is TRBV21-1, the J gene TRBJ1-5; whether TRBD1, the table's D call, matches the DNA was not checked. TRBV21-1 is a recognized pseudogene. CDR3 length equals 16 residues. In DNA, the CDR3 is TGTGCCAGCAGCCCCTCAAGAATGCAGGGTGATCAGCCCCAGCATTTT. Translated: CASSPSRMQGDQPQHF.

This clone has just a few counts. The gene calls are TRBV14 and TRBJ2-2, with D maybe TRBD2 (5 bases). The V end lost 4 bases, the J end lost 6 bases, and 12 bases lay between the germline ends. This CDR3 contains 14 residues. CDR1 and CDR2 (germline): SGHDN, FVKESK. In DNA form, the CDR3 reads TGTGCCAGCAGCCCGGACTTAATCGCCGGGGAGCTGTTTTTT. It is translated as CASSPDLIAGELFF.

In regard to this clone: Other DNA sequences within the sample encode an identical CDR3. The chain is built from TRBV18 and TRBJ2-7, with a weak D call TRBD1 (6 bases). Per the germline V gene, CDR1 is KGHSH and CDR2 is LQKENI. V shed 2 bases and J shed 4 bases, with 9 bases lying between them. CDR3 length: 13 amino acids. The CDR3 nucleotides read TGTGCCAGCTCACCAGAACAGGGTTACGAGCAGTACTTC. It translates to CASSPEQGYEQYF. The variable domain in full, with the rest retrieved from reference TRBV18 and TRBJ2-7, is NAGVMQNPRHLVRRRGQEARLRCSPMKGHSHVYWYRQLPEEGLKFMVYLQKENIIDESGMPKERFSAEFPKEGPSILRIQQVVRGDSAAYFCASSPEQGYEQYFGPGTRLTVT.

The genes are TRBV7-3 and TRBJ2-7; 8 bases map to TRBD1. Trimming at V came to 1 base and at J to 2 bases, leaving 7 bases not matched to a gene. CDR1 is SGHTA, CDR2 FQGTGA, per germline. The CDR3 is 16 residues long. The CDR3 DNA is TGTGCCAGCAGCTTAATGGGAGCAGGGGGCACCTACGAGCAGTACTTC. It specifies CASSLMGAGGTYEQYF.

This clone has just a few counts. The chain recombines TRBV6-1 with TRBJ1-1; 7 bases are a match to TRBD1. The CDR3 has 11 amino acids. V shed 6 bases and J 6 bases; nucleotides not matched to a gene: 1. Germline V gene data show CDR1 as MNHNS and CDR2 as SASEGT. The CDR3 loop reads CASRQGSEAFF. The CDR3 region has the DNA TGTGCCAGCAGACAGGGGTCTGAAGCTTTCTTT.

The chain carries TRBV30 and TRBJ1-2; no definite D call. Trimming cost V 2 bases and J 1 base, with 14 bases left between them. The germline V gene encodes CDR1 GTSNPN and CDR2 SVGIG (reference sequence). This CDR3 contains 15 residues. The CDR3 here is CAWSPGGLHNYGYTF. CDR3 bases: TGTGCCTGGAGTCCCGGAGGGCTGCATAACTATGGCTACACCTTC.

Here the CDR3 DNA reads TGTGCCAGCAGTTACCGTGCGGGAGGGCCGGGTGAGCAGTTCTTC. It encodes CASSYRAGGPGEQFF. V and J are TRBV6-5 and TRBJ2-1; the match to TRBD2 covers 9 bases. V was clipped by 2 bases and J by 9 bases; unmatched bases: 8. Germline values: CDR1 MNHEY, CDR2 SVGAGI. This CDR3 region has 15 residues.

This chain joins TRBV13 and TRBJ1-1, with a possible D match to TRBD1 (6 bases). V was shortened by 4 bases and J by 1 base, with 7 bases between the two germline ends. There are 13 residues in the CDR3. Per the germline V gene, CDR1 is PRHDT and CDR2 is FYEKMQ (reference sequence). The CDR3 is CASSSRGNTEAFF. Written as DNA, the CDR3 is TGTGCCAGCAGCTCCAGGGGGAACACTGAAGCTTTCTTT.

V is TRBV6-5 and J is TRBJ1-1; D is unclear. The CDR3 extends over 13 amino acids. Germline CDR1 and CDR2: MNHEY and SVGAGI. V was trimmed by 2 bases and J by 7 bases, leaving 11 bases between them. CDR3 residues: CASSYTAKYEAFF. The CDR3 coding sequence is TGTGCCAGCAGTTACACAGCTAAGTATGAAGCTTTCTTT.

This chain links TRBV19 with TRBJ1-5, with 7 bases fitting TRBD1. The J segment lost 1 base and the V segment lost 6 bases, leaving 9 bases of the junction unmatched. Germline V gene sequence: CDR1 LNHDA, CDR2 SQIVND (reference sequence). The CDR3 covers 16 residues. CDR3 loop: CASRINRGRSNQPQHF. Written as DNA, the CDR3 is TGTGCCAGTAGGATAAACAGGGGAAGGAGCAATCAGCCCCAGCATTTT.